These T cell receptor beta chains were read from a single sample in a study of beta chain features in type 1 diabetes. TCRdb's table, derived via immunoSEQ multiplex PCR, lists solely in-frame clones and lacks some. Of about 650,000 clones listed, about an eighth were seen once; the top ten hold around 0.12%. Sequencing used naive CD4+ T cells from blood. All receptors come from a young man with type 1 diabetes. Each CDR3 is given with its conserved first and last residue. A D gene is named only where the DNA matches it firmly. Not all rows give a size; the values are once, few, many and, for expanded clones, a class.

V	J	D	size	CDR3	DNA
TRBV7-3	TRBJ2-1	.	few	CASATVGRGEQFF	TGTGCCAGCGCTACGGTGGGGAGAGGGGAGCAGTTCTTC
TRBV5-1	TRBJ2-4	TRBD1	.	CASSSGQEVNIQYF	TGCGCCAGCAGCTCGGGACAGGAGGTAAACATTCAGTACTTC
TRBV19	TRBJ1-2	.	.	CASSTTIGYGYTF	TGTGCCAGTAGTACCACTATAGGCTATGGCTACACCTTC
TRBV7-3	TRBJ2-2	.	.	CASSLNQAGNTGELFF	TGTGCCAGCAGCTTAAACCAGGCTGGGAACACCGGGGAGCTGTTTTTT
TRBV9	TRBJ2-1	.	.	CASSVDEGSSYNEQFF	TGTGCCAGCAGCGTAGACGAAGGGAGCAGCTACAATGAGCAGTTCTTC
TRBV7-9	TRBJ1-6	.	.	CASSLADSPLHF	TGTGCCAGCAGCTTGGCGGATTCACCCCTCCACTTT
TRBV7-2	TRBJ2-7	TRBD1	.	CASSDGQGIHEQYF	TGTGCCAGCAGCGACGGACAGGGTATCCACGAGCAGTACTTC
TRBV5-1	TRBJ2-7	.	.	CASSSPGPYEQYF	TGCGCCAGCAGCTCACCGGGACCCTACGAGCAGTACTTC
TRBV9	TRBJ1-4	.	.	CASSVTSATNEKLFF	TGTGCCAGCAGCGTCACGAGCGCAACTAATGAAAAACTGTTTTTT
TRBV7-2	TRBJ2-3	.	few	CASRVLRTDTQYF	TGTGCCAGCCGGGTCCTCCGCACAGATACGCAGTATTTT
TRBV7-8	TRBJ2-3	TRBD2	few	CASRGRRGGTDTQYF	TGTGCCAGCCGGGGACGGCGGGGGGGCACAGATACGCAGTATTTT
TRBV5-1	TRBJ1-6	TRBD1	.	CASSPGQQNSPLHF	TGCGCCAGCAGCCCGGGACAGCAAAATTCACCCCTCCACTTT
TRBV6-5	TRBJ1-3	.	few	CASSAGRTSGNTIYF	TGTGCCAGCAGCGCAGGGAGAACTTCTGGAAACACCATATATTTT
TRBV7-2	TRBJ2-3	TRBD2	.	CASSLVGTSGGTDTQYF	TGTGCCAGCAGCTTAGTCGGGACTAGCGGGGGCACAGATACGCAGTATTTT
TRBV21-1	TRBJ2-7	.	.	CASSNERGGGFYEQYF	TGTGCCAGCAGCAATGAGAGGGGGGGAGGTTTCTACGAGCAGTACTTC
TRBV27	TRBJ1-2	.	few	CASGTAYGYTF	TGTGCCAGCGGGACTGCTTATGGCTACACCTTC
TRBV7-2	TRBJ2-7	.	.	CASSARGPSSYEQYF	TGTGCCAGCAGCGCAAGGGGACCTAGCTCCTACGAGCAGTACTTC
TRBV7-2	TRBJ2-3	TRBD2	few	CASSPGLVEADTQYF	TGTGCCAGCAGCCCGGGACTAGTGGAGGCGGATACGCAGTATTTT
TRBV10-3	TRBJ1-5	TRBD1	few	CAIRGDRAQPQHF	TGTGCCATCAGAGGGGACAGGGCTCAGCCCCAGCATTTT
TRBV11-2	TRBJ2-3	TRBD2	few	CASSLAFSVAGADTQYF	TGTGCCAGCAGCTTAGCTTTTAGTGTAGCGGGGGCAGATACGCAGTATTTT
TRBV7-2	TRBJ2-2	.	.	CASSSQAGNTGELFF	TGTGCCAGCAGCTCTCAGGCGGGGAACACCGGGGAGCTGTTTTTT
TRBV25-1	TRBJ1-6	.	few	CASEAAGRAYNSPLHF	TGTGCCAGCGAGGCGGCTGGCAGGGCCTATAATTCACCCCTCCACTTT
TRBV5-1	TRBJ2-3	.	.	CASSSDGVSIHF	TGCGCCAGCAGCTCCGACGGTGTCAGTATTCATTTT
TRBV30	TRBJ1-6	.	.	CAWSSATLVNSPLHF	TGTGCCTGGAGCTCGGCAACCCTGGTGAATTCACCCCTCCACTTT
TRBV7-2	TRBJ2-5	.	.	CASSLQEYGTQYF	TGTGCCAGCAGCTTACAAGAGTACGGGACCCAGTACTTC
TRBV2	TRBJ2-7	.	.	CASSVETGVYEQYF	TGTGCCAGCTCGGTAGAGACAGGAGTCTACGAGCAGTACTTC
TRBV2	TRBJ2-7	.	few	CASSGRAGAPYEQYF	TGTGCCAGCAGTGGACGGGCAGGGGCCCCCTACGAGCAGTACTTC
TRBV6-5	TRBJ1-1	.	few	CASSYSGTAAFF	TGTGCCAGCAGTTACTCCGGGACTGCTGCTTTCTTT
TRBV6-5	TRBJ1-6	.	few	CASSQSGRGRSPLHF	TGTGCCAGCAGCCAATCCGGCCGGGGTAGATCACCCCTCCACTTT
TRBV5-1	TRBJ1-2	.	.	CASSLEPADYGYTF	TGCGCCAGCAGCTTGGAACCGGCTGACTATGGCTACACCTTC
TRBV2	TRBJ1-1	TRBD1	.	CATQRQGPSAFF	TGTGCCACCCAGAGACAGGGGCCTTCAGCTTTCTTT
TRBV4-3	TRBJ1-5	.	few	CASSQDFSRGNQPQHF	TGCGCCAGCAGCCAAGATTTTTCCAGGGGCAATCAGCCCCAGCATTTT
TRBV28	TRBJ2-1	TRBD2	few	CASRGVRDNEQFF	TGTGCCAGCCGGGGGGTTCGAGACAATGAGCAGTTCTTC
TRBV27	TRBJ1-2	.	few	CASSLRPNPGYGYTF	TGTGCCAGCAGTTTGCGGCCTAATCCGGGGTATGGCTACACCTTC
TRBV28	TRBJ1-4	.	few	CASSRGPANEKLFF	TGTGCCAGCAGCCGGGGGCCGGCTAATGAAAAACTGTTTTTT
TRBV5-6	TRBJ1-1	.	.	CASSLAIPRDGTEAFF	TGTGCCAGCAGCTTGGCCATTCCCAGGGATGGCACTGAAGCTTTCTTT
TRBV11-2	TRBJ2-5	TRBD2	.	CASRLAAFQETQYF	TGTGCCAGCCGACTAGCTGCCTTTCAAGAGACCCAGTACTTC
TRBV29-1	TRBJ2-2	.	.	CSAGRGAGNTGELFF	TGCAGCGCGGGTAGGGGCGCTGGAAACACCGGGGAGCTGTTTTTT
TRBV5-1	TRBJ2-4	TRBD2	few	CASSGEGLAISIQYF	TGCGCCAGCAGCGGGGAAGGACTAGCAATAAGCATTCAGTACTTC
TRBV7-9	TRBJ1-4	.	few	CASSFGEKLFF	TGTGCCAGCAGCTTCGGCGAAAAACTGTTTTTT
TRBV12-5	TRBJ2-1	TRBD1	.	CASGPTTGEYNEQFF	TGTGCTAGTGGACCAACGACAGGGGAATACAATGAGCAGTTCTTC
TRBV9	TRBJ1-3	.	few	CASSVQGIGGTIYF	TGTGCCAGCAGCGTACAGGGGATCGGGGGCACCATATATTTT
TRBV5-1	TRBJ2-1	.	few	CASSLDSSSYNEQFF	TGCGCCAGCAGCTTGGACAGCAGCTCCTACAATGAGCAGTTCTTC
TRBV15	TRBJ1-2	.	few	CATSRSPELGDGYTF	TGTGCCACCAGCAGGAGCCCCGAATTGGGGGATGGCTACACCTTC
TRBV21-1	TRBJ1-2	.	.	CASSPQTGHANYGYTF	TGTGCCAGCAGCCCCCAGACAGGCCATGCTAACTATGGCTACACCTTC
TRBV28	TRBJ2-1	TRBD1	.	CASSFGSAADRDKYNEQFF	TGTGCCAGCAGTTTTGGCTCGGCTGCTGACAGGGACAAGTACAATGAGCAGTTCTTC
TRBV7-3	TRBJ2-7	.	.	CASSRAGPYEQYF	TGTGCCAGCAGCCGGGCGGGACCCTACGAGCAGTACTTC
TRBV7-9	TRBJ2-5	TRBD2	.	CASSFTSGGQETQYF	TGTGCCAGCAGCTTTACTAGCGGGGGACAAGAGACCCAGTACTTC
TRBV19	TRBJ2-2	TRBD2	.	CASSIGLAGTGELFF	TGTGCCAGTAGTATCGGACTAGCGGGGACCGGGGAGCTGTTTTTT
TRBV7-9	TRBJ1-3	.	.	CASSPLLQGTTGNTIYF	TGTGCCAGCAGCCCCCTGTTGCAGGGTACAACTGGAAACACCATATATTTT
TRBV14	TRBJ1-2	.	few	CASSLNGDPYGGYTF	TGTGCCAGCAGTCTCAACGGGGACCCATATGGTGGCTACACCTTC
TRBV7-2	TRBJ2-7	.	.	CASSSGGGPLEQYF	TGTGCCAGCAGCTCCGGTGGGGGGCCCCTAGAGCAGTACTTC
TRBV7-2	TRBJ1-2	.	few	CASSLGVRDYGYTF	TGTGCCAGCAGCTTAGGAGTCAGAGACTATGGCTACACCTTC
TRBV5-4	TRBJ2-5	.	.	CASSLQASQETQYF	TGTGCCAGCAGCTTGCAGGCAAGCCAAGAGACCCAGTACTTC
TRBV18	TRBJ2-5	.	few	CASSQRETQYF	TGTGCCAGCTCACAACGGGAGACCCAGTACTTC
TRBV10-3	TRBJ2-7	TRBD1	few	CAITSGTGIYEQYF	TGTGCCATCACCTCCGGGACAGGGATCTACGAGCAGTACTTC
TRBV9	TRBJ2-7	TRBD1	.	CASSPKGQGAGEQYF	TGTGCCAGCAGCCCGAAGGGACAGGGGGCGGGCGAGCAGTACTTC
TRBV7-2	TRBJ1-6	TRBD1	few	CASSGQGSYSPLHF	TGTGCCAGCTCCGGACAGGGGAGCTATTCACCCCTCCACTTT
TRBV7-9	TRBJ1-5	.	.	CASSYSVGYGPQHF	TGTGCCAGCAGCTATTCGGTGGGCTACGGGCCCCAGCATTTT